Listed here is a single TCR beta chain. What it recognizes is unknown. Individuals with alopecia areata gave both lesional scalp punch biopsies and peripheral blood for collection. Cell sorting on a FACSAria was used to separate CD4+ and CD8+ T cells from the PBMCs. The data belong to a study of CD8+ T cells in alopecia areata. Study-level points and caveats: Clonality in lesional scalp, especially alopecia totalis/universalis, exceeded that of normal scalp. Scalp sequencing also captures normal skin's resident alphabeta T cells.

Trimming removed 4 bases from V and 4 bases from J, with 13 bases in between. Germline values: CDR1 GTSNPN, CDR2 SVGIG (reference sequence). The CDR3 sequence is 13 residues long. After isolation, RNA underwent reverse transcription to generate cDNA as the sequencing template. Assay: immunoSEQ multiplex PCR; the TCRdb copy retains only in-frame clones and omits some. The data hold 89,000 or so clones, with about 53% observed a single time. The sequencing sample was made of NKG2D-high CD8+ T cells sorted from blood. This sequence was found in a human donor with alopecia areata. The chain employs TRBV30 and TRBJ1-2; no definite D call. In DNA form, the CDR3 reads TGTGCCTGGAAGATGAGGGTTAGCTATGGCTACACCTTC. Protein product: CAWKMRVSYGYTF.